This TCR beta chain stems from a study of blood T cells in healthy people across ages. Using a J-beta primer mix together with a sample-barcoded 5' primer, a second PCR was run for roughly 7 to 11 cycles. TCRdb independently ran MiXCR on the 5' RACE reads; one entry per CDR3 protein. In the table there are fewer than 800,000 distinct CDR3 sequences, 25% of which are singletons. V shed 4 bases and J shed 4 bases, with 15 bases lying between them. The CDR3 is made up of 14 amino acids. Per germline, CDR1 SQVTM and CDR2 ANQGSEA. The sample also formed part of further work on T cells of mothers and their children.

The sequencing sample was made of blood. The clonotype originates from a boy younger than 18 in good health. V is TRBV29-1 and J is TRBJ2-3; possible D gene TRBD1, 6 bases. CDR3 in DNA: TGCAGCGTTGGGCCCCCAGGGGTGCCAGATACGCAGTATTTT. It is translated as CSVGPPGVPDTQYF.